Listed here are 23 T cell receptor beta chains from one sample, sequenced in a study of T cells of healthy individuals. In TCRdb, the 5' RACE reads were re-called with MiXCR into one record per CDR3 protein. Of tens of thousands of distinct CDR3 sequences listed, roughly 15% are singletons. These receptor sequences come from a human donor in good health.

This clonotype was found many times. The CDR3 nucleotides are TGTGCCAGCAGCTTGGGATCCAGCGGGAGTTTTGGAGAGCAGTTCTTC. It encodes CASSLGSSGSFGEQFF. This chain uses TRBV5-6 with TRBJ2-1; the match to TRBD2 covers 8 bases. The CDR3 covers 16 residues. Germline CDR1 reads SGHDT; CDR2 reads YYEEEE. The J segment lost 10 bases and the V segment lost 0 bases, leaving 12 bases of the junction unmatched.

At least ten counts were recorded for this clonotype. The chain recombines TRBV2 with TRBJ1-1, with D perhaps TRBD1 (5 bases). V dropped 2 bases and J dropped 1 base, with 11 bases sitting between them. Germline V gene lookup returns CDR1 SNHLY and CDR2 FYNNEI. CDR3 size: 15 residues. In nucleotides, the CDR3 is TGTGCCAGCAGTGAATTGGGACCGACGAACACTGAAGCTTTCTTT. This sequence encodes CASSELGPTNTEAFF.

This chain joins TRBV20-1 and TRBJ2-7; 9 nucleotides line up with TRBD2. The CDR3 loop spans 15 amino acids. CDR1 DFQATT and CDR2 SNEGSKA come from the germline V gene (reference sequence). V was clipped by 1 base and J by 7 bases; unmatched bases: 11. CDR3: CSARVSSSGMGEQYF. CDR3 coding DNA: TGCAGTGCTAGAGTATCATCTAGCGGGATGGGAGAGCAGTACTTC.

J is TRBJ2-5 and V is TRBV2, with 11 bases lining up with TRBD2. Germline CDR1 SNHLY, CDR2 FYNNEI. The V segment lost 3 bases and the J segment 6 bases; nucleotides outside the gene matches: 3. This CDR3 has 14 residues. The CDR3 sequence is CASSEVAGGKTQYF. CDR3 sequence (DNA): TGTGCCAGCAGTGAGGTAGCGGGGGGGAAGACCCAGTACTTC.

Ten or more counts support this clonotype. The V gene is TRBV20-1, the J gene TRBJ2-1, with D possibly TRBD2 on 6 matching bases. This CDR3 has 13 amino acids. V was pared by 7 bases and J by 0 bases, with 10 bases between. CDR1 DFQATT and CDR2 SNEGSKA come from the germline V gene (reference sequence). The CDR3 sequence is CSGGGNSYNEQFF. The DNA of the CDR3 is TGCAGTGGAGGCGGGAACTCCTACAATGAGCAGTTCTTC.

In this sample, this clonotype turned up a few times. The chain joins TRBV5-6 to TRBJ2-4; TRBD1 is a possible D gene (6 bases). The germline CDR1 and CDR2 sequences are SGHDT and YYEEEE. The CDR3 consists of 13 residues. V was pared by 2 bases and J by 8 bases, with 11 bases between. CDR3 bases: TGTGCCAGCAGCTTTGAGGGGGTGGACATTCAGTACTTC. It is translated as CASSFEGVDIQYF.

This clonotype has just a few counts. The chain is built from TRBV11-1 and TRBJ2-1; unclear D gene. The germline gives CDR1 SGHAT, CDR2 FQDESV (reference sequence). The germline V and J ends were trimmed by 6 bases and 0 bases, with 9 bases remaining between them. This CDR3 has 14 residues. The CDR3 bases are TGTGCCAGCAGGGCCAGCAGCTCCTACAATGAGCAGTTCTTC. Its translation is CASRASSSYNEQFF.

CDR3: CASSFRGKAPQETQYF. In DNA, the CDR3 is TGTGCCAGCAGCTTCAGGGGGAAGGCGCCACAAGAGACCCAGTACTTC. This sequence joins TRBV11-1 and TRBJ2-5; TRBD1 matches 7 bases. The CDR3 sequence is 16 residues long. V lost 3 bases to trimming and J lost 2 bases; unmatched junction nucleotides: 9. CDR1 is SGHAT and CDR2 is FQDESV in the germline V gene (reference sequence).

A note on this clonotype: This clone may be a read error of a much larger clone one base away. V is TRBV9 and J is TRBJ2-5; D may be TRBD2 (5 bases). This CDR3 is 15 amino acids long. The V end was cut by 4 bases, the J end by 5 bases, with 18 bases between. Germline CDR1 reads SGDLS; CDR2 reads YYNGEE. CDR3 DNA: TGTGCCAGCAGCCCCTGGACTGCTGGCGGGGAGACCCAGTACTTC. Translating gives CASSPWTAGGETQYF.

At least ten counts were recorded for this clonotype. V gene TRBV6-5 combines with J gene TRBJ2-7; weak D call: TRBD2 (6 bases). The CDR3 is 14 residues long. Germline CDR1 reads MNHEY; CDR2 reads SVGAGI. Trimming shortened V by 5 bases and J by 0 bases, and 11 bases separated the two germline ends. The CDR3, as DNA: TGTGCCAGCAGTCTTGGACTACACTCCTACGAGCAGTACTTC. This translates into CASSLGLHSYEQYF.

This chain links TRBV5-6 with TRBJ1-5, with D unresolved. V was cut by 4 bases and J by 2 bases, with 13 bases left in between. The CDR3 extends over 15 amino acids. CDR1 is SGHDT, CDR2 YYEEEE, per germline. CDR3 residues: CASSKTDYGNQPQHF. For the CDR3, the DNA is TGTGCCAGCAGCAAAACGGACTACGGCAATCAGCCCCAGCATTTT.

A few counts support this clonotype. The chain combines TRBV5-1 with TRBJ2-2; 13 bases are a match to TRBD2. V shed 0 bases and J 3 bases; nucleotides not matched to a gene: 8. CDR1 is SGHRS and CDR2 is YFSETQ in the germline V gene. The CDR3 is made up of 19 amino acids. The CDR3 spells CASSLEGLAGALDTGELFF. The CDR3 DNA follows: TGCGCCAGCAGCTTGGAAGGACTAGCGGGGGCCCTGGACACCGGGGAGCTGTTTTTT.

The chain combines TRBV27 with TRBJ2-1; D ambiguous. The CDR3 length is 10 residues. Germline V gene sequence: CDR1 MNHEY, CDR2 SMNVEV (reference sequence). Trimming left V 7 bases short and J 7 bases short, with 5 bases between. CDR3 amino acids: CASTRNEQFF. CDR3 coding DNA: TGTGCCAGCACGCGAAATGAGCAGTTCTTC.

At least ten counts were recorded for this clonotype. This chain uses TRBV2 with TRBJ2-2; perhaps D is TRBD1 or TRBD2 (5 bases each). The length of the CDR3 is 14 residues. Germline CDR1 and CDR2: SNHLY and FYNNEI. The germline V and J ends were trimmed by 8 bases and 4 bases, with 14 bases remaining between them. The DNA of the CDR3 is TGTGCCAGCGTCCTTCGGGGCGGCACCGGGGAGCTGTTTTTT. Residues: CASVLRGGTGELFF.

This clonotype was detected a few times. This chain connects TRBV18 to TRBJ1-6; 9 bases are shared with TRBD1. CDR3 length: 16 residues. Germline CDR1 is KGHSH and CDR2 is LQKENI. Trimming removed 4 bases from V and 16 bases from J; junction bases left unmatched: 17. The CDR3 nucleotides are TGTGCCAGCTCACTAAGCCGCCGGGACAGGGTTGGTTCTCTCCACTTT. Encoded protein: CASSLSRRDRVGSLHF.

In this sample, this clonotype turned up many times. J is TRBJ2-7 and V is TRBV7-2; D gene unclear. Germline V gene data show CDR1 as SGHTA and CDR2 as FQGNSA. Deletions cut 1 base from V and 4 bases from J, with 2 bases between. The CDR3 has 11 residues. The CDR3 coding sequence is TGTGCCAGCAGCTTAGTGTACGAGCAGTACTTC. Residues: CASSLVYEQYF.

The sample holds many counts of this clonotype. The CDR3 DNA is TGCGCCAGCAGCCAACAAGGGAGGGCCGGGGTGGATGAGCAGTTCTTC. It translates to CASSQQGRAGVDEQFF. V gene TRBV4-3 combines with J gene TRBJ2-1, with 7 bases aligning to TRBD2. J lost 8 bases, V lost 2 bases, and 12 bases had no gene match. The germline CDR1 and CDR2 sequences are LGHNA and YSLEER. This CDR3 comprises 16 residues.

This clonotype was seen ten or more times. The genes are TRBV20-1 and TRBJ1-3; D perhaps matches TRBD1 (5 bases). This CDR3 spans 13 amino acids. The germline V and J ends were trimmed by 3 bases and 2 bases, with 8 bases remaining between them. Germline CDR1 and CDR2: DFQATT and SNEGSKA (reference sequence). This CDR3 reads CSASAGAGNTIYF. DNA of the CDR3: TGCAGTGCTAGCGCGGGGGCTGGAAACACCATATATTTT.

This clonotype was counted at least ten times. The gene calls are TRBV25-1 and TRBJ2-7; D might be TRBD1 or TRBD2, each matching 5 bases. Germline CDR1 and CDR2: MGHDK and SYGVNS. The CDR3 has 16 amino acids. V lost 4 bases and J 2 bases, leaving 18 bases between the germline ends. The CDR3 here is CASSAIGAKGPYEQYF. The CDR3 bases are TGTGCCAGCAGTGCCATCGGGGCGAAGGGCCCCTACGAGCAGTACTTC.

This clonotype has at least ten counts. The rearrangement joins TRBV11-3 to TRBJ2-1; 13 bases match TRBD2. Germline V gives CDR1 SGHNT, CDR2 YENEEA. CDR3 length: 16 residues. Trimming cost V 4 bases and J 2 bases; bases outside gene matches: 2. CDR3 loop: CASSSGLAGTYNEQFF. The CDR3 DNA reads as TGTGCCAGCAGCTCGGGACTAGCGGGGACCTACAATGAGCAGTTCTTC. The full variable domain, in which reference TRBV11-3 and TRBJ2-1 provide the parts outside the CDR3, is EAGVVQSPRYKIIEKKQPVAFWCNPISGHNTLYWYLQNLGQGPELLIRYENEEAVDDSQLPKDRFSAERLKGVDSTLKIQPAELGDSAVYLCASSSGLAGTYNEQFFGPGTRLTVL.

This chain uses TRBV12-3 or TRBV12-4 with TRBJ2-1, with D perhaps matching TRBD1 (5 bases). Trimming removed 3 bases from V and 12 bases from J, with 15 bases in between. The CDR3 consists of 13 residues. The CDR3 protein is CASSLGLDLGQFF. As DNA, the CDR3 is TGTGCCAGCAGTTTGGGGCTCGATTTGGGGCAGTTCTTC.

Ten or more counts support this clonotype. The CDR3: CASSPPAGWNTEAFF. In DNA form, the CDR3 reads TGTGCCAGCTCACCACCGGCAGGCTGGAACACTGAAGCTTTCTTT. The rearrangement joins TRBV18 to TRBJ1-1; D not certain. The CDR3 consists of 15 residues. V was cut by 0 bases and J by 1 base, with 9 bases left in between. The germline gives CDR1 KGHSH, CDR2 LQKENI.

The chain has TRBV27 and TRBJ1-2; D call uncertain. The CDR3 is made up of 16 amino acids. Trimming shortened V by 3 bases and J by 1 base, and 15 bases separated the two germline ends. In germline, CDR1 is MNHEY, CDR2 SMNVEV (reference sequence). The CDR3: CASSFWESKLNYGYTF. Here the CDR3 DNA reads TGTGCCAGCAGTTTTTGGGAATCTAAGCTTAACTATGGCTACACCTTC.